This TCR beta chain was recovered during a study of cytomegalovirus exposure and HLA in healthy donors. Study results and limitations: In presence/absence analyses, roughly uniform sequencing depth across donors was assumed. HLA allele associations emerged for about 16,000 TCR beta sequences in a later analysis, at 0.05 false discovery rate. As a later analysis showed, a missense DCLRE1C variant was linked to trimming of TCR beta V- and J-genes.

Healthy people donating bone marrow made up the donors. Concerning this clone: Its antigen is currently unknown.

The PCR ran on 60 Vbeta and 13 Jbeta primers. The assay was immunoSEQ multiplex PCR, and TCRdb's table has in-frame clones only and misses some. The sample lists about 200,000 clones, almost 80% occurring once. The source is a male donor in good health and CMV-seronegative. Sequenced sample: PBMCs.

Here the CDR3 DNA reads TGTGCCAGCAGGGGACTAGCGGGAGGGGGTTCCTACAATGAGCAGTTCTTC. This codes for CASRGLAGGGSYNEQFF. V gene TRBV2 combines with J gene TRBJ2-1, with TRBD2 matching over 16 bases. CDR1 and CDR2 from the germline V gene are SNHLY and FYNNEI. V was clipped by 6 bases and J by 1 base; unmatched bases: 3. The CDR3 consists of 17 residues.